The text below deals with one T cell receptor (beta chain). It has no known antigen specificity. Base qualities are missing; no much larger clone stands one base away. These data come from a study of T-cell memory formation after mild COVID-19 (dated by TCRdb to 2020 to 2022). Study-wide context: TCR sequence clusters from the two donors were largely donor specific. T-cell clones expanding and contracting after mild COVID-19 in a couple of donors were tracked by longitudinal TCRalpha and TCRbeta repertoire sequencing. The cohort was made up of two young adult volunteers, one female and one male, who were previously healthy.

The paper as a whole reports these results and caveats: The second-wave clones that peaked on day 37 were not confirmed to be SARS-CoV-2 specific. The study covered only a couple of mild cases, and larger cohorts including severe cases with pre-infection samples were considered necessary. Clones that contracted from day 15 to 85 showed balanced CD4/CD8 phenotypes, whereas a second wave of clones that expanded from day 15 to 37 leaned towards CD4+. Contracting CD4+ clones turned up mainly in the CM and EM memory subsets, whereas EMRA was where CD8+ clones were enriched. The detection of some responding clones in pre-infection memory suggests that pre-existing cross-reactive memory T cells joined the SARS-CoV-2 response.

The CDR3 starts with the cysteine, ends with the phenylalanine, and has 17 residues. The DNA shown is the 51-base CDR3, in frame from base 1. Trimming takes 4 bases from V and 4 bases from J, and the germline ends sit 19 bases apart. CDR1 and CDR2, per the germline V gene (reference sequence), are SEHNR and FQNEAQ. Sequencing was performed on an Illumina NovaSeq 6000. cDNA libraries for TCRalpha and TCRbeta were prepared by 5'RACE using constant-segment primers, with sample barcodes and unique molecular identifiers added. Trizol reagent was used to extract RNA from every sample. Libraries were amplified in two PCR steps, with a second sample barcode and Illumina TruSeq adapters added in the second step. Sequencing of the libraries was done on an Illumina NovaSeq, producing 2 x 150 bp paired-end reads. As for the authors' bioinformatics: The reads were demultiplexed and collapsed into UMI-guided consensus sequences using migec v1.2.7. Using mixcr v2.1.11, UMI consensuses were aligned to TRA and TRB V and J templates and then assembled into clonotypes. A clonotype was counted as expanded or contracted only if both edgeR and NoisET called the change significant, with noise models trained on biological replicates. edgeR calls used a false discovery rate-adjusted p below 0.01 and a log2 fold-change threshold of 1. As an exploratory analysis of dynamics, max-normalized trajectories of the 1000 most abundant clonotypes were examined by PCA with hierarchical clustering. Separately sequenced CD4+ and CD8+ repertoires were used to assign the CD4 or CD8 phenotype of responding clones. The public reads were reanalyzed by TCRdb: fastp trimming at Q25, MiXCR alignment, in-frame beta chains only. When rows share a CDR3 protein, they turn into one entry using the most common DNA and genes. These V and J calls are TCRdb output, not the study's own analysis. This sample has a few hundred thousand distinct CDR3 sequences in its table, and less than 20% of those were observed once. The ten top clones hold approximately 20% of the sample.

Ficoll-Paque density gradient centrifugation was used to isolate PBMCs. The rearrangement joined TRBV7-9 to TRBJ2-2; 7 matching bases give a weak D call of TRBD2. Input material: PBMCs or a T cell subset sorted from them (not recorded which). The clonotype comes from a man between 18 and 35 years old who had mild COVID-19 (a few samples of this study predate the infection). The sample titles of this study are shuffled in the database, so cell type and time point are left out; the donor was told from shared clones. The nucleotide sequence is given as TGTGCCAGCAGCTACCCCGTTGCAGGGGAGGGCACCGGGGAGCTGTTTTTT. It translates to CASSYPVAGEGTGELFF.